This TCR beta chain originates from a study of blood T cell repertoires in COVID-19 (TCRdb year 2020). Some background on the complete study: Collaborator samples came from the United States, Italy and Spain and covered acute and convalescent phases of COVID-19. The prospective study material was composed of cDNA or gDNA derived from T cells, B-cell-depleted T cells, or PBMCs. Subjects who had been exposed to COVID-19, were actively infected with it, or had recovered from it provided the deeply sampled blood TCRbeta repertoires that made up the dataset. The repertoires were made available in a free public database intended to serve as a resource for research on the immune response to SARS-CoV-2. The samples were drawn from the first 160 participants of the ongoing ImmuneRACE study and from 950 to 1,500 subjects provided by 6 global collaborators. The sample metadata nearly always contained a de-identified subject ID, COVID-19 status, age in years and sex. Where available, HLA class I and class II types were taken from metadata supplied by the sample provider and were not determined by assay-based typing. Study-level results and caveats: The amount of clinical and demographic metadata varied by source and participant and was provided uncurated.

One collaborating source in Seattle enrolled patients during active infection and followed them longitudinally through the course of disease. The collaborating institutions used their own protocols to collect whole blood in K2EDTA tubes. For TCRbeta analysis, collaborator samples were shipped as frozen whole blood, as isolated PBMCs, or as DNA extracted from either sample type. About this clone: Its binding antigen is unknown. Per-base quality was not reported, and no clone a single base away is much larger than it.

TCRbeta CDR3 regions were amplified from genomic DNA using the immunoSEQ Assay, a bias-controlled multiplex PCR. The study's own analysis went as follows. The number of nucleated cells in each sample was estimated from the amplification of reference gene primers within the assay. To quantify the absolute abundance of each unique TCRbeta CDR3 rearrangement, sequence reads were collapsed and filtered. Productive Simpson clonality was computed per sample as the square root of Simpson's diversity index over productive rearrangements. TCRdb mirrors the immuneACCESS table, restricted to in-frame sequences. Some clones are absent from its copies; in checked studies, under half trace to an unresolved V gene, and the reason for the others is unknown. For V, J and clone size, that table is used; D and trimming come from the DNA. The sample contains 200,000 or so clones, approximately 86% of them found a single time. The biggest ten clones account for approximately 0.99% of the sample.

CDR1 and CDR2 are read off the germline V gene (reference sequence) as SGHNT and YYREEE. A distance of 9 bases separates the germline ends of V and J, which lose 0 bases and 3 bases respectively. The CDR3 sequence holds 14 residues, the cysteine and phenylalanine included. The DNA shown is the 42-base CDR3, in frame from base 1. The sequenced material came from peripheral blood. The sequence joins TRBV5-4 to TRBJ1-1; no D segment can be confidently identified. This receptor was taken from a man aged 55 to 70 with COVID-19, enrolled during active disease. The nucleotide sequence is given as TGTGCCAGCAGCTTGGCGGTCGAGGACACTGAAGCTTTCTTT. Its coded protein is CASSLAVEDTEAFF.